This passage covers 14 T cell receptor beta chains from one sample sequenced in a study of Graves' ophthalmopathy and Graves' hyperthyroidism. The study amplified TCR beta CDR3 regions using RNA transcripts. Investigators did first-round RT-PCR with HTBI primers, then second-round multiplex PCR. TCRdb called the multiplex PCR reads again in MiXCR, with one record for every CDR3 protein. The table has roughly 170,000 distinct CDR3 sequences, around 39% seen once. Material: peripheral blood. The receptors were gathered from a man under 40 with Graves' ophthalmopathy.

The chain combines TRBV28 with TRBJ2-7; perhaps TRBD2 as D (6 bases). V dropped 1 base and J dropped 7 bases, with 14 bases sitting between them. Germline V gene sequence: CDR1 MDHEN, CDR2 SYDVKM. The CDR3 loop spans 14 amino acids. This chain's CDR3 is CASSLSGALLEQYF. The CDR3 coding sequence is TGTGCCAGCAGTTTATCGGGAGCCCTCCTGGAGCAGTACTTC.

This clonotype has at least ten counts. This chain uses TRBV28 with TRBJ1-2; no clear D gene. Germline V gene data show CDR1 as MDHEN and CDR2 as SYDVKM. CDR3 length: 14 amino acids. V lost 2 bases and J lost 8, with 15 bases in between. The DNA for the CDR3 is TGTGCCAGCAGTTTAACGGTCGGCAGCAACGGCTACACCTTC. Translation gives CASSLTVGSNGYTF.

At least ten counts were recorded for this clonotype. One end of the junction varies from germline; a read error may be responsible. The rearrangement joins TRBV7-2 to TRBJ1-5; D remains ambiguous. Germline V gives CDR1 SGHTA, CDR2 FQGNSA. The CDR3 covers 13 residues. CDR3 sequence reads: CASSLDVDQLQHF. The CDR3 bases are TGTGCCAGCAGCTTAGATGTTGATCAGCTCCAGCATTTT.

The chain joins TRBV19 to TRBJ1-1; no reliable D call. Germline CDR1 is LNHDA and CDR2 is SQIVND (reference sequence). Trimming shortened V by 5 bases and J by 0 bases, and 7 bases separated the two germline ends. The CDR3 is made up of 13 amino acids. The CDR3 protein is CASSVGLNTEAFF. The CDR3 DNA reads as TGTGCCAGTAGTGTAGGGCTGAACACTGAAGCTTTCTTT.

This clonotype was picked up many times. This chain connects TRBV6-5 to TRBJ2-7, with TRBD1 as a possible D gene (6 bases). The ends were cut back, 11 bases at V and 0 bases at J, with 20 bases in the middle. Germline assignment: CDR1 MNHEY and CDR2 SVGAGI. The CDR3 spans 15 residues. CDR3 loop: CASRGTLSYSYEQYF. CDR3 nucleotide sequence: TGTGCCTCCAGAGGGACACTAAGTTACTCCTACGAGCAGTACTTC.

This chain connects TRBV12-5 to TRBJ2-7; D is undetermined. Germline lookup yields CDR1 LGHNT and CDR2 FRNRAP. V shed 7 bases and J shed 3 bases, with 10 bases lying between them. The CDR3 runs to 12 residues. The CDR3: CASERSFYEQYF. The CDR3 DNA reads as TGTGCTAGTGAGCGTTCGTTCTACGAGCAGTACTTC.

This clonotype was recorded at least ten times. The chain joins TRBV11-2 to TRBJ1-5; possible D gene TRBD1, 5 bases. Looked up from germline, CDR1 is SGHAT and CDR2 is FQNNGV. This CDR3 has 17 amino acids. Trimming took 1 base from V and 5 from J, leaving 18 bases between them. The CDR3 nucleotides read TGTGCCAGCAGCTTAGTGGAAATGGACACGCCTTATCAGCCCCAGCATTTT. Translating it yields CASSLVEMDTPYQPQHF.

The rearrangement links TRBV12-3 or TRBV12-4 to TRBJ1-1; D may be TRBD1 (5 bases). V was clipped by 3 bases and J by 1 base, with 9 bases between them. The CDR3 loop spans 14 amino acids. The CDR3 DNA reads TGTGCCAGCAGTTTCTCGACAGCGAACACTGAAGCTTTCTTT. As protein: CASSFSTANTEAFF.

CDR3 in DNA: TGTGCCTACCAAAGGATCGGCTACATGAACACTGAAGCTTTCTTT. Encoded protein: CAYQRIGYMNTEAFF. V usage is TRBV30 and J usage is TRBJ1-1; the D is unclear. Germline V CDR1 and CDR2: GTSNPN, SVGIG (reference sequence). The V gene lost 7 bases and the J gene lost 0 bases, with 18 bases spanning the gap. CDR3 size: 15 residues.

This clonotype was counted only a few times. The chain joins TRBV6-1 to TRBJ1-2, with TRBD1 matching 9 bases. There are 14 residues in the CDR3. Germline V CDR1 and CDR2: MNHNS, SASEGT. Germline trimming cut 7 bases from V and 6 bases from J; bases unmatched to any gene: 9. CDR3 nucleotide sequence: TGTGCCAGCATAAGGACAGGGGATTTCCATGGCTACACCTTC. This codes for CASIRTGDFHGYTF.

This clonotype was seen ten or more times. The rearrangement links TRBV18 to TRBJ2-2; 8 bases map to TRBD2. CDR3 size: 17 residues. V shed 2 bases, J shed 4 bases, and the junction held 9 bases outside the gene matches. Germline-derived CDR1 and CDR2 are KGHSH and LQKENI. The DNA of the CDR3 is TGTGCCAGCTCACCAGTCGGGACTAGTCAGTTCACCGGGGAGCTGTTTTTT. Amino acids: CASSPVGTSQFTGELFF.

This clonotype was recorded once. The chain combines TRBV6-2 or TRBV6-3 with TRBJ1-5, with 7 positions matching TRBD1. This CDR3 spans 14 amino acids. V lost 6 bases to trimming and J lost 6 bases; unmatched junction nucleotides: 8. Germline values: CDR1 MNHEY, CDR2 SVGEGT. CDR3 DNA sequence: TGTGCCAGCAGACAAAGACAGGGTCTTCAGCCCCAGCATTTT. This translates into CASRQRQGLQPQHF.

Many counts were recorded for this clonotype. The V call is TRBV5-1, the J call TRBJ2-4; 7 nucleotides line up with TRBD1. The CDR3 loop spans 16 amino acids. Germline CDR1 is SGHRS and CDR2 is YFSETQ. J was trimmed by 2 bases and V by 0 bases; bases with no gene match: 5. In DNA, the CDR3 is TGCGCCAGCAGCTTGGTCCCACAGGGGCCCAAAAACATTCAGTACTTC. Translating it yields CASSLVPQGPKNIQYF.

This clonotype occurred many times. J is TRBJ2-5 and V is TRBV30, with D possibly TRBD1 on 7 matching bases. The germline V gene has CDR1 GTSNPN and CDR2 SVGIG (reference sequence). Trimming left V 5 bases short and J 3 bases short, with 19 bases between. CDR3 length equals 15 residues. The CDR3 here is CAWGPGGLWEETQYF. DNA for the CDR3: TGTGCCTGGGGGCCAGGGGGGTTATGGGAAGAGACCCAGTACTTC.